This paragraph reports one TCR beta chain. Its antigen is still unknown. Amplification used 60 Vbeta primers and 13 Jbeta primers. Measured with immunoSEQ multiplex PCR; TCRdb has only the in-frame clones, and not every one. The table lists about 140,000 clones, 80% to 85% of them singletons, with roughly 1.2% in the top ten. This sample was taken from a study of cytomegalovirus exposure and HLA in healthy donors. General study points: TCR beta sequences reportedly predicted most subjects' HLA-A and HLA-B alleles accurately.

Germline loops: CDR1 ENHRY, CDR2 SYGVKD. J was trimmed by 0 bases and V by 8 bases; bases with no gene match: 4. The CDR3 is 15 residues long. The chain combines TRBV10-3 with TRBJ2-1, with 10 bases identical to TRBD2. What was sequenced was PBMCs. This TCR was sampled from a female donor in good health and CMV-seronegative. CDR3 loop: CAIGTSDSSYNEQFF. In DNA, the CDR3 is TGTGCCATCGGGACTAGCGATAGCTCCTACAATGAGCAGTTCTTC.